This is a list of T cell receptor beta chains from one sample in a study of T cell changes during pregnancy in multiple sclerosis. Clones were read by immunoSEQ multiplex PCR, and TCRdb kept only the in-frame ones, dropping some. The sample records tens of thousands of clones, 80% to 95% being singletons. The specimen comprised CD4+ T cells from peripheral blood mononuclear cells, sampled after pregnancy. These receptor sequences come from a female donor with multiple sclerosis, enrolled in a pregnancy study. Both conserved end residues are part of each CDR3. A D gene is named only where the DNA matches it firmly. Clone sizes are given selectively: once, few, many, or a class where the clone is expanded.

abundance: .; v_gene: TRBV29-1; j_gene: TRBJ2-1; d_gene: TRBD1; len: 15; CDR3nt: TGCAGAGGGGATTCCGGGACAGGGGTGGTCAATGAGCAGTTCTTC; CDR3aa: CRGDSGTGVVNEQFF
abundance: .; v_gene: TRBV9; j_gene: TRBJ1-3; d_gene: .; len: 13; CDR3nt: TGTGCCAGCAGCGTATCCTCCGGAAACACCATATATTTT; CDR3aa: CASSVSSGNTIYF
abundance: .; v_gene: TRBV7-2; j_gene: TRBJ1-2; d_gene: .; len: 15; CDR3nt: TGTGCCAGCAGCTTAGCGCTTGGGGGCCCATATGGCTACACCTTC; CDR3aa: CASSLALGGPYGYTF
abundance: .; v_gene: TRBV28; j_gene: TRBJ2-3; d_gene: .; len: 17; CDR3nt: TGTGCCAGCAGTTTAGTAGACAGACTCGATGACACAGATACGCAGTATTTT; CDR3aa: CASSLVDRLDDTDTQYF
abundance: once; v_gene: TRBV18; j_gene: TRBJ1-2; d_gene: .; len: 13; CDR3nt: TGTGCCAGCTCACCAGGGGAGAACTATGGCTACACCTTC; CDR3aa: CASSPGENYGYTF
abundance: .; v_gene: TRBV5-6; j_gene: TRBJ1-1; d_gene: .; len: 15; CDR3nt: TGTGCCAGCAGCTTCGGTTGGCTAGTGAACACTGAAGCTTTCTTT; CDR3aa: CASSFGWLVNTEAFF
abundance: .; v_gene: TRBV2; j_gene: TRBJ2-4; d_gene: .; len: 13; CDR3nt: TGTGCCAGCACAGCGGAGGGCAAAAACATTCAGTACTTC; CDR3aa: CASTAEGKNIQYF
abundance: .; v_gene: TRBV7-8; j_gene: TRBJ1-1; d_gene: .; len: 18; CDR3nt: TGTGCCAGCAGCTTAGAGCCCCGGGCAGGGCGCGGTAACACTGAAGCTTTCTTT; CDR3aa: CASSLEPRAGRGNTEAFF
abundance: .; v_gene: TRBV5-4; j_gene: TRBJ1-4; d_gene: .; len: 14; CDR3nt: TGTGCCAGCAGCTTGGCTCCGGGGAACGAAAAACTGTTTTTT; CDR3aa: CASSLAPGNEKLFF
abundance: .; v_gene: TRBV4-1; j_gene: TRBJ1-5; d_gene: TRBD1; len: 15; CDR3nt: TGCGCCAGCAGCCAAGGTGGGACAGGGGCGCAGCCCCAGCATTTT; CDR3aa: CASSQGGTGAQPQHF
abundance: .; v_gene: TRBV5-5; j_gene: TRBJ2-1; d_gene: .; len: 13; CDR3nt: TGTGCCAGCAGATGGGGGGGCCACGCTGAGCAGTTCTTC; CDR3aa: CASRWGGHAEQFF
abundance: .; v_gene: TRBV6-5; j_gene: TRBJ2-7; d_gene: TRBD1; len: 14; CDR3nt: TGTGCCAGCAGTCAGACAGGGCGTTCCTACGAGCAGTACTTC; CDR3aa: CASSQTGRSYEQYF
abundance: .; v_gene: TRBV25-1; j_gene: TRBJ1-2; d_gene: .; len: 15; CDR3nt: TGTGCCAGCAGGGGAGGGATGGCGGGCCGCTATGGCTACACCTTC; CDR3aa: CASRGGMAGRYGYTF
abundance: .; v_gene: TRBV19; j_gene: TRBJ1-2; d_gene: TRBD1; len: 14; CDR3nt: TGTGCCAGTACCCCCTCCGACAGGGATAATGGCTACACCTTC; CDR3aa: CASTPSDRDNGYTF
abundance: once; v_gene: TRBV6-6; j_gene: TRBJ1-2; d_gene: .; len: 14; CDR3nt: TGTGCCAGCAGGCCGGGGGAGGGGGGTCGTGGCTACACCTTC; CDR3aa: CASRPGEGGRGYTF
abundance: .; v_gene: TRBV30; j_gene: TRBJ1-3; d_gene: .; len: 15; CDR3nt: TGTGCCTGGAGTGTACCTGGTGCAGGCGTCTGGGCCATATATTTT; CDR3aa: CAWSVPGAGVWAIYF
abundance: once; v_gene: TRBV6-5; j_gene: TRBJ1-1; d_gene: .; len: 14; CDR3nt: TGTGCCAGCAGGAGCAGAAACAGGAACACTGAAGCTTTCTTT; CDR3aa: CASRSRNRNTEAFF
abundance: .; v_gene: TRBV13; j_gene: TRBJ2-1; d_gene: .; len: 17; CDR3nt: TGTGCCAGCAGCCCATCTGGGATCGGGGTTTCGGGCTATGAGCAGTTCTTC; CDR3aa: CASSPSGIGVSGYEQFF
abundance: .; v_gene: TRBV7-2; j_gene: TRBJ2-2; d_gene: TRBD1; len: 16; CDR3nt: TGTGCCAGCAGCGTAGACGGGACAGGGGTCACCGGGGAGCTGTTTTTT; CDR3aa: CASSVDGTGVTGELFF
abundance: .; v_gene: TRBV4-3; j_gene: TRBJ1-1; d_gene: .; len: 12; CDR3nt: TGCGCCAGCGGGGGCGGCAACACTGAAGCTTTCTTT; CDR3aa: CASGGGNTEAFF
abundance: .; v_gene: TRBV19; j_gene: TRBJ1-4; d_gene: .; len: 15; CDR3nt: TGTGCCAGTAGTATCTACAGAAATTTTAATGAAAAACTGTTTTTT; CDR3aa: CASSIYRNFNEKLFF
abundance: .; v_gene: TRBV5-4; j_gene: TRBJ2-7; d_gene: TRBD1; len: 15; CDR3nt: TGTGCCAGCAGCCCAACAGGGGGCGGCACCTACGAGCAGTACTTC; CDR3aa: CASSPTGGGTYEQYF
abundance: .; v_gene: TRBV2; j_gene: TRBJ1-1; d_gene: .; len: 15; CDR3nt: TGTGCCAGCAGACGCGGAGGGCAGGGGAACACTGAAGCTTTCTTT; CDR3aa: CASRRGGQGNTEAFF
abundance: .; v_gene: TRBV7-6; j_gene: TRBJ2-3; d_gene: TRBD2; len: 19; CDR3nt: TGTGCCAGCAGCCTCCGGGGTGGGGCTAGCGGGGGCAGCACAGATACGCAGTATTTT; CDR3aa: CASSLRGGASGGSTDTQYF
abundance: once; v_gene: TRBV6-5; j_gene: TRBJ2-5; d_gene: TRBD2; len: 15; CDR3nt: TGTGCCAGCAGTTCCCTAACGGGGGGAGGGGAGACCCAGTACTTC; CDR3aa: CASSSLTGGGETQYF
abundance: .; v_gene: TRBV4-2; j_gene: TRBJ1-1; d_gene: .; len: 15; CDR3nt: TGTGCCAGCAGCCAAGGTTCCCTACCGGGGACTGAAGCTTTCTTT; CDR3aa: CASSQGSLPGTEAFF
abundance: .; v_gene: TRBV6-5; j_gene: TRBJ1-1; d_gene: TRBD1; len: 14; CDR3nt: TGTGCCAGCAGTCCGGGACAGGGCAACACTGAAGCTTTCTTT; CDR3aa: CASSPGQGNTEAFF
abundance: .; v_gene: TRBV18; j_gene: TRBJ2-5; d_gene: TRBD2; len: 15; CDR3nt: TGTGCCAGCTCACCGTGGGGGGGAAACCAAGAGACCCAGTACTTC; CDR3aa: CASSPWGGNQETQYF
abundance: .; v_gene: TRBV29-1; j_gene: TRBJ2-2; d_gene: .; len: 12; CDR3nt: TGCAGCATAGGCCAGGGTCCCGGGGAGCTGTTTTTT; CDR3aa: CSIGQGPGELFF
abundance: .; v_gene: TRBV9; j_gene: TRBJ1-6; d_gene: .; len: 15; CDR3nt: TGTGCCAGCAGCGCCGTACAGGGTTTTAATTCACCCCTCCACTTT; CDR3aa: CASSAVQGFNSPLHF
abundance: .; v_gene: TRBV7-2; j_gene: TRBJ1-6; d_gene: .; len: 12; CDR3nt: TGTGCCAGCAGCTCTTGGGGGGGTACCCTCCACTTT; CDR3aa: CASSSWGGTLHF